The present TCR beta chain was sequenced within a study of blood T cell repertoires in COVID-19. On the study more broadly: COVID-19 samples collected from the United States, Italy and Spain covered acute and convalescent phases.

Clinical history as reported by participants underpinned cohort assignment. The V end lost 7 bases, the J end lost 0 bases, and 13 bases lay between the germline ends. This CDR3 spans 14 amino acids. Germline assignment: CDR1 SGHNT and CDR2 YYREEE (reference sequence). In the original analysis: From reference gene primer amplification, estimates of nucleated cell counts were derived. TCRdb keeps only in-frame clones here, not all; method: immunoSEQ multiplex PCR. V and J calls plus clone size are reproduced from that table; the DNA served to infer D and trimming. The sample records about 380,000 clones, 85% to 90% being singletons.

V usage is TRBV5-4 and J usage is TRBJ1-1; no reliable D call. Sequenced: PBMCs or T cells enriched from blood (not recorded which). The clonotype originates from a woman aged 18-29 years who had recovered from COVID-19. In nucleotides, the CDR3 is TGTGCCAGCTTCCAAACGGTAATGAACACTGAAGCTTTCTTT. Its translation: CASFQTVMNTEAFF.